This passage covers 16 T cell receptor beta chains from one sample sequenced in a study of T cells in localized non-small cell lung cancer. Profiling relied on immunoSEQ multiplex PCR, and the TCRdb table lists in-frame clones only, not all of them. The table includes around 69,000 clones, about 90% detected once. Specimen: peripheral blood, collected before any cancer treatment. The receptor set was obtained from a woman aged 35 to 70 with stage I lung adenocarcinoma.

The chain combines TRBV6-1 with TRBJ2-1, with unresolved D. CDR3 length: 15 amino acids. Germline CDR1 reads MNHNS; CDR2 reads SASEGT. Trimming shortened V by 1 base and J by 5 bases, and 12 bases separated the two germline ends. CDR3 sequence reads: CASSEDRDHHNEQFF. CDR3 nucleotide sequence: TGTGCCAGCAGTGAAGACCGAGACCACCACAATGAGCAGTTCTTC.

The chain combines TRBV6-4 with TRBJ2-1, with D perhaps matching TRBD2 (6 bases). There are 15 residues in the CDR3. CDR1 MRHNA and CDR2 SNTAGT come from the germline V gene. V gave up 3 bases and J gave up 3 bases, with 12 bases separating them. This chain's CDR3 is CASSELGGYYNEQFF. The CDR3 DNA sequence: TGTGCCAGCAGTGAGCTCGGGGGTTACTACAATGAGCAGTTCTTC.

Worth noting for this clone: A read error may account for a junction end that differs from germline. The V and J genes are TRBV28 and TRBJ2-7, with TRBD1 as a possible D gene (6 bases). This CDR3 is built from 12 residues. Per the germline V gene, CDR1 is MDHEN and CDR2 is SYDVKM. CDR3 sequence reads: CASSTGIYEQCF. The CDR3, as DNA: TGTGCCAGCAGTACAGGGATCTACGAGCAGTGCTTC. The whole variable domain, filled in from reference TRBV28 and TRBJ2-7, reads DVKVTQSSRYLVKRTGEKVFLECVQDMDHENMFWYRQDPGLGLRLIYFSYDVKMKEKGDIPEGYSVSREKKERFSLILESASTNQTSMYLCASSTGIYEQCFGPGTRLTVT.

J is TRBJ1-3 and V is TRBV6-1; D remains ambiguous. Between the trimmed V and J ends, which lost 6 bases and 0 bases, there was a span of 9 bases. Germline lookup yields CDR1 MNHNS and CDR2 SASEGT. The length of the CDR3 is 14 residues. CDR3 DNA sequence: TGTGCCAGCAGCCTCGGGGTCTCTGGAAACACCATATATTTT. Protein product: CASSLGVSGNTIYF.

The chain employs TRBV19 and TRBJ1-2; TRBD1 is a possible D gene (5 bases). Germline V gives CDR1 LNHDA, CDR2 SQIVND (reference sequence). Trimming took off 5 bases at V and 8 bases at J, with 18 bases between the two ends. The CDR3 covers 14 residues. CDR3 protein: CASSPMRGHEGYTF. CDR3 DNA: TGTGCCAGTAGTCCTATGAGGGGTCATGAGGGCTACACCTTC.

This chain uses TRBV6-5 with TRBJ2-5; 8 bases align to TRBD1. CDR3 length equals 15 residues. Germline V gives CDR1 MNHEY, CDR2 SVGAGI. With V trimmed by 0 bases and J by 2 bases, 2 bases remained unmatched. Here the CDR3 DNA reads TGTGCCAGCAGTTACTCGACAGGGGTACAAGAGACCCAGTACTTC. It translates to CASSYSTGVQETQYF.

V gene TRBV5-1 combines with J gene TRBJ1-3; no firm D call. Germline V CDR1 and CDR2: SGHRS, YFSETQ. CDR3 length equals 15 residues. The V end lost 0 bases, the J end lost 0 bases, and 7 bases lay between the germline ends. The CDR3 bases are TGCGCCAGCAGCTTGGCCATTGCCTCTGGAAACACCATATATTTT. Residues: CASSLAIASGNTIYF.

The chain carries TRBV20-1 and TRBJ2-7; D not resolved. V dropped 6 bases and J dropped 2 bases, with 8 bases sitting between them. The CDR3 extends over 11 amino acids. The germline gives CDR1 DFQATT, CDR2 SNEGSKA (reference sequence). The DNA for the CDR3 is TGCAGTGCCGACGGGCCCTACGAGCAGTACTTC. Encoded protein: CSADGPYEQYF.

This sequence joins TRBV19 and TRBJ1-2; 7 nucleotides line up with TRBD1. The length of the CDR3 is 13 residues. V lost 9 bases, J lost 2 bases, and 6 bases stayed unmatched. Germline CDR1 LNHDA, CDR2 SQIVND (reference sequence). For the CDR3, the DNA is TGTGCCAGCCTAGGGGGCGCGAACTATGGCTACACCTTC. This encodes CASLGGANYGYTF.

The chain employs TRBV25-1 and TRBJ2-2; D is possibly TRBD1 (6 bases). The CDR3 runs to 13 residues. The V and J ends lost 10 bases and 7 bases respectively, with 16 bases between them. Germline V gene lookup returns CDR1 MGHDK and CDR2 SYGVNS. As DNA, the CDR3 is TGTGCCACGCAACAGGGACGAGGCGGGGAGCTGTTTTTT. Translating it yields CATQQGRGGELFF.

V gene TRBV27 combines with J gene TRBJ1-3, with a possible D match to TRBD1 (6 bases). The germline CDR1 and CDR2 sequences are MNHEY and SMNVEV (reference sequence). V was cut by 7 bases and J by 3 bases, with 13 bases left in between. The CDR3 has 14 residues. CDR3: CASTSGGHGNTIYF. CDR3 nucleotide sequence: TGTGCCAGCACCTCGGGGGGGCATGGAAACACCATATATTTT.

V usage is TRBV19 and J usage is TRBJ2-7, with 10 bases identical to TRBD2. J was trimmed by 4 bases and V by 3 bases; bases with no gene match: 6. The CDR3 contains 15 residues. Looked up from germline, CDR1 is LNHDA and CDR2 is SQIVND (reference sequence). In DNA form, the CDR3 reads TGTGCCAGTAGTATCCTAGCGGGAGAGTTATACGAGCAGTACTTC. It codes for CASSILAGELYEQYF.

This sequence joins TRBV2 and TRBJ2-2; 10 nucleotides align to TRBD1. This CDR3 is 14 amino acids long. Unmatched junction bases numbered 3, after V lost 6 bases and J lost 5 bases. Germline lookup yields CDR1 SNHLY and CDR2 FYNNEI. CDR3 nucleotides: TGTGCCAGCAGCCCGGGACAGGGGACCGGGGAGCTGTTTTTT. Its protein is CASSPGQGTGELFF.

The chain recombines TRBV15 with TRBJ2-7, with 10 bases lining up with TRBD2. The J segment lost 4 bases and the V segment lost 5 bases, leaving 14 bases of the junction unmatched. Germline CDR1 LNHNV, CDR2 YYDKDF (reference sequence). CDR3 length: 17 amino acids. DNA of the CDR3: TGTGCCACCAGCCCTGACAGGGGTGCTAGCGGGAGTTACGAGCAGTACTTC. This encodes CATSPDRGASGSYEQYF.

Only one count was recorded for this clone. V gene TRBV6-6 combines with J gene TRBJ1-3, with D possibly matching TRBD1 (5 bases). This CDR3 is 16 amino acids long. V gave up 8 bases and J gave up 0 bases, with 17 bases separating them. CDR1 MNHNY and CDR2 SVGAGI come from the germline V gene (reference sequence). CDR3 sequence: CASHLGGSDSGNTIYF. CDR3 in DNA: TGTGCCAGCCATTTGGGGGGGTCGGACTCTGGAAACACCATATATTTT.

The V call is TRBV7-9, the J call TRBJ1-1; a weak D match, TRBD1 (5 bases). Trimming cost V 2 bases and J 3 bases, with 10 bases left between them. This CDR3 spans 14 amino acids. In germline, CDR1 is SEHNR, CDR2 FQNEAQ (reference sequence). CDR3 coding DNA: TGTGCCAGCAGCTTAAAGGGGACCGACACTGAAGCTTTCTTT. The encoded protein is CASSLKGTDTEAFF.